This paragraph reports one T cell receptor (beta chain). No antigen is known for it. A multiplex PCR was run with 60 Vbeta primers and 13 Jbeta primers. Profiling relied on immunoSEQ multiplex PCR, and the TCRdb table lists in-frame clones only, not all of them. Among some 170,000 clones listed, roughly 80% were seen once. The sample originates from a study of cytomegalovirus exposure and HLA in healthy donors. Study outcomes and limitations: Some V segments could not be told apart, so they were left out, TRBV6-2 and TRBV6-3 among them. Later analysis showed TCR association rates varying by HLA locus, highest for DRB1 and lowest for HLA-C. In a later analysis, HLA-associated TCR beta chains were more clonally expanded than equally common others.

The CDR3 spans 15 residues. CDR1 LGHNA and CDR2 YNFKEQ come from the germline V gene. V shed 0 bases and J 11 bases; nucleotides not matched to a gene: 12. V usage is TRBV4-2 and J usage is TRBJ2-5, with 7 positions matching TRBD2. Sequencing used PBMCs. The sequence was obtained from a woman in her 50s in good health and CMV-seronegative. Here the CDR3 DNA reads TGTGCCAGCAGCCAAGATATTGCGGGAGTGGGTGAGCAGTACTTC. Its translation is CASSQDIAGVGEQYF.